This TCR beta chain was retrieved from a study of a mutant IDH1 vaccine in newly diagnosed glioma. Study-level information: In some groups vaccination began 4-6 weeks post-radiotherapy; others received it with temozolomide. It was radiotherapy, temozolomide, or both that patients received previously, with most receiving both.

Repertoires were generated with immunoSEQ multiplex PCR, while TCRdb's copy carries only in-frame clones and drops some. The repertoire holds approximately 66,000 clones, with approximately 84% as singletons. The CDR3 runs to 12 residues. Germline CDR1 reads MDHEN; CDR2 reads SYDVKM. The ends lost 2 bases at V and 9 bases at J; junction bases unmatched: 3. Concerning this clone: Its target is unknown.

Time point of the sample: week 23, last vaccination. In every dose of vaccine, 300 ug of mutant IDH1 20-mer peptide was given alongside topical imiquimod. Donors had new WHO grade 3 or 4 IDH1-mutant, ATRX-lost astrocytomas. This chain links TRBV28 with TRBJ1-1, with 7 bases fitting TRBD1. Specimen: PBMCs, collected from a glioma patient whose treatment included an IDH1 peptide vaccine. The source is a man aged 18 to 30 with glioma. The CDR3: CASSLGQVKAFF. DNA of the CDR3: TGTGCCAGCAGTTTAGGACAGGTTAAAGCTTTCTTT.